Listed here are 18 T cell receptor beta chains from one sample, sequenced in a study of T cells in Graves' hyperthyroidism and ophthalmopathy. Amplification yielded TCR beta CDR3 regions, with RNA transcripts as the source. HTBI primers were the set used in a first-round RT-PCR of the TCR CDR3. TCRdb used MiXCR to reprocess the multiplex PCR reads, holding one entry per CDR3 protein. The table has fewer than 850,000 distinct CDR3 sequences, 17% seen once. The specimen was blood. The receptors come from a man aged 45-60 years with Graves' hyperthyroidism.

This clonotype has a handful of counts. The chain uses TRBV28 and TRBJ1-4; the D gene is possibly TRBD1 (6 bases). Germline CDR1 MDHEN, CDR2 SYDVKM. The V end was cut by 2 bases, the J end by 10 bases, with 14 bases between. This CDR3 region has 14 residues. In DNA, the CDR3 is TGTGCCAGCAGTTTACTCGGGGGCGCGGGAAAACTGTTTTTT. It encodes CASSLLGGAGKLFF. Looking up the rest from reference TRBV28 and TRBJ1-4 gives the full variable domain: DVKVTQSSRYLVKRTGEKVFLECVQDMDHENMFWYRQDPGLGLRLIYFSYDVKMKEKGDIPEGYSVSREKKERFSLILESASTNQTSMYLCASSLLGGAGKLFFGSGTQLSVL.

This clonotype was detected many times. The chain couples TRBV6-1 to TRBJ1-5; 7 bases agree with TRBD1. The CDR3 has 15 amino acids. Germline V gene lookup returns CDR1 MNHNS and CDR2 SASEGT. The ends lost 5 bases at V and 4 bases at J; junction bases unmatched: 8. The CDR3 bases are TGTGCCAGCAGTCAGACAGGGCAACTTAATCAGCCCCAGCATTTT. This encodes CASSQTGQLNQPQHF.

This chain joins TRBV25-1 and TRBJ2-7, with D possibly TRBD1 on 6 matching bases. V was pared by 6 bases and J by 0 bases, with 15 bases between. Germline V lookup: CDR1 MGHDK, CDR2 SYGVNS. The CDR3 runs to 15 residues. CDR3 in amino acids: CASSDPGQSSYEQYF. As DNA, the CDR3 is TGTGCCAGCAGCGACCCCGGACAGAGCTCCTACGAGCAGTACTTC.

V gene TRBV19 combines with J gene TRBJ2-3, with 7 positions matching TRBD2. Losses at the gene ends were 3 bases for V and 4 bases for J; bases not matched to a gene: 1. CDR3 length equals 13 residues. CDR1 and CDR2 (germline): LNHDA, SQIVND (reference sequence). CDR3 protein: CASSMSGADTQYF. In DNA form, the CDR3 reads TGTGCCAGTAGTATGAGCGGGGCAGATACGCAGTATTTT.

This clonotype was seen a few times. The V and J genes are TRBV4-1 and TRBJ2-7; D might be TRBD1 (5 bases). V gave up 1 base and J gave up 4 bases, with 17 bases separating them. The CDR3 has 16 amino acids. Looked up from germline, CDR1 is MGHRA and CDR2 is YSYEKL. In nucleotides, the CDR3 is TGCGCCAGCAGCCAAGGAATGACAGAGTCCTTTTACGAGCAGTACTTC. It encodes CASSQGMTESFYEQYF.

This clonotype showed up many times. V and J are TRBV3-1 and TRBJ1-1; possibly TRBD1 for D (6 bases). Trimming cost V 1 base and J 1 base, with 7 bases left between them. Germline loops: CDR1 LGHDT, CDR2 YNNKEL (reference sequence). This CDR3 region has 14 residues. CDR3 bases: TGTGCCAGCAGCCAAGGGACAGCGAACACTGAAGCTTTCTTT. It translates to CASSQGTANTEAFF.

The chain recombines TRBV12-3 or TRBV12-4 with TRBJ1-1; D gene uncertain. CDR3 size: 14 residues. V lost 5 bases and J lost 2, with 12 bases in between. CDR3 bases: TGTGCCAGCAGTACCCCTCGACTTAACACTGAAGCTTTCTTT. Protein: CASSTPRLNTEAFF.

Worth noting for this clonotype: A much bigger clone sits one base away, suggesting this may be a read error. This chain joins TRBV7-8 and TRBJ2-3, with D possibly called TRBD1 or TRBD2 (5 bases each). In germline, CDR1 is SGHVS, CDR2 FQNEAQ. The CDR3 is 14 residues long. CDR3 loop: CASSSRTYTGTQYF. In DNA form, the CDR3 reads TGTGCCAGCAGCTCACGGACTTACACAGGTACGCAGTATTTT. Combining the CDR3 with reference TRBV7-8 and TRBJ2-3 gives the whole variable domain GAGVSQSPRYKVAKRGQDVALRCDPISGHVSLFWYQQALGQGPEFLTYFQNEAQLDKSGLPSDRFFAERPEGSVSTLKIQRTQQEDSAVYLCASSSRTYTGTQYFGPGTRLTVL.

This clonotype showed up many times. V gene TRBV28 combines with J gene TRBJ1-1, with TRBD1 matching over 8 bases. CDR1 and CDR2 from the germline V gene are MDHEN and SYDVKM. V was pared by 6 bases and J by 0 bases, with 12 bases of the junction left unmatched. The CDR3 contains 17 residues. The CDR3 is CASSQINRQGLNTEAFF. CDR3 bases: TGTGCCAGCAGCCAAATAAATCGACAGGGGTTGAACACTGAAGCTTTCTTT. The full variable domain, completed using reference TRBV28 and TRBJ1-1, is DVKVTQSSRYLVKRTGEKVFLECVQDMDHENMFWYRQDPGLGLRLIYFSYDVKMKEKGDIPEGYSVSREKKERFSLILESASTNQTSMYLCASSQINRQGLNTEAFFGQGTRLTVV.

This clonotype was observed a handful of times. This may stem from a read error, because a much larger clone lies one nucleotide away. The V call is TRBV28, the J call TRBJ2-3; 10 bases fit TRBD2. With V trimmed by 2 bases and J by 8 bases, 4 bases remained unmatched. Per the germline V gene, CDR1 is MDHEN and CDR2 is SYDVKM. This CDR3 comprises 14 residues. The CDR3 loop is CASSLSGRVGTQYF. CDR3 DNA sequence: TGTGCCAGCAGTTTAAGCGGGAGGGTGGGTACGCAGTATTTT.

This clonotype was recorded many times. The J gene is TRBJ1-1, the V gene TRBV6-1; unclear D gene. V lost 2 bases and J 10 bases, leaving 11 bases between the germline ends. Germline CDR1 is MNHNS and CDR2 is SASEGT. The CDR3 covers 12 residues. DNA for the CDR3: TGTGCCAGCAGTGAACGTGTGGGAGGAGCTTTCTTT. This codes for CASSERVGGAFF.

The chain employs TRBV7-8 and TRBJ1-1, with D hard to call. The V gene lost 0 bases and the J gene lost 1 base, with 6 bases spanning the gap. This CDR3 has 14 residues. Germline V gene data show CDR1 as SGHVS and CDR2 as FQNEAQ. The CDR3 nucleotides read TGTGCCAGCAGCTTAGCGGCATGGAACACTGAAGCTTTCTTT. Protein sequence: CASSLAAWNTEAFF.

This clonotype came up a few times. This chain joins TRBV11-2 and TRBJ2-7; 10 bases match TRBD1. The germline gives CDR1 SGHAT, CDR2 FQNNGV. The CDR3 totals 17 residues. V lost 5 bases, J lost 3 bases, and 13 bases stayed unmatched. The CDR3 region has the DNA TGTGCCAGCAGCCCACTAACTCGGACAGGGGGTTACTACGAGCAGTACTTC. It specifies CASSPLTRTGGYYEQYF.

This clonotype was observed many times. The rearrangement links TRBV7-3 to TRBJ2-6; 12 bases fit TRBD2. J was trimmed by 9 bases and V by 4 bases; bases with no gene match: 4. CDR1 and CDR2 from the germline V gene are SGHTA and FQGTGA. The length of the CDR3 is 15 residues. The CDR3 DNA follows: TGTGCCAGCAGCTCGACTAGCGGGAGTGGCAACGTCCTGACTTTC. Translating it yields CASSSTSGSGNVLTF.

The chain recombines TRBV15 with TRBJ2-1; the match to TRBD1 covers 7 bases. Germline V gene lookup returns CDR1 LNHNV and CDR2 YYDKDF (reference sequence). J lost 9 bases, V lost 0 bases, and 8 bases had no gene match. This CDR3 comprises 15 residues. The CDR3 here is CATSRDLAGGTEQFF. CDR3 bases: TGTGCCACCAGCAGAGATCTGGCAGGGGGTACTGAGCAGTTCTTC. Full variable domain (outside the CDR3, taken from reference TRBV15 and TRBJ2-1): DAMVIQNPRYQVTQFGKPVTLSCSQTLNHNVMYWYQQKSSQAPKLLFHYYDKDFNNEADTPDNFQSRRPNTSFCFLDIRSPGLGDTAMYLCATSRDLAGGTEQFFGPGTRLTVL.

There are many counts of this clonotype. The J gene is TRBJ2-3, the V gene TRBV28; D gene ambiguous. In germline, CDR1 is MDHEN, CDR2 SYDVKM. The V and J ends lost 4 bases and 8 bases respectively, with 13 bases between them. The CDR3 consists of 13 residues. CDR3: CASSSPEGRTQYF. The CDR3 DNA is TGTGCCAGCAGTTCCCCAGAAGGGCGTACGCAGTATTTT. The full variable domain, rest sourced from reference TRBV28 and TRBJ2-3, is DVKVTQSSRYLVKRTGEKVFLECVQDMDHENMFWYRQDPGLGLRLIYFSYDVKMKEKGDIPEGYSVSREKKERFSLILESASTNQTSMYLCASSSPEGRTQYFGPGTRLTVL.

In regard to this clonotype: A clone one base away is much larger, so this may be a read error. The chain links TRBV2 to TRBJ2-2, with D maybe TRBD2 (6 bases). This CDR3 region has 14 residues. From germline, CDR1 is SNHLY and CDR2 FYNNEI. CDR3 amino acids: CASAGGEYTGELSF. The CDR3 DNA sequence: TGTGCCAGCGCAGGAGGGGAATACACCGGGGAGCTGTCTTTT.

Only a few counts were recorded for this clonotype. This chain's CDR3 is CASSFVGTKNEQFF. The CDR3 DNA reads as TGTGCCAGCAGTTTTGTTGGGACGAAAAATGAGCAGTTCTTC. The J gene is TRBJ2-1, the V gene TRBV28, with D possibly being TRBD1 or TRBD2 (5 bases each). The CDR3 runs 14 residues. The V end was cut by 3 bases, the J end by 7 bases, with 13 bases between. Germline CDR1 and CDR2: MDHEN and SYDVKM.